Listed below are T cell receptor beta chains from one sample, sequenced in a study of neurological immune-mediated disorders. One entry per CDR3 protein results from TCRdb running MiXCR on the 5' RACE reads. The repertoire holds fewer than 85,000 distinct CDR3 sequences, around 4.6% seen once, with less than 2.5% in the top ten. Sequencing was performed on PBMCs. The receptors originated from a woman between 25 and 40 years old with multiple sclerosis. Both conserved end residues are part of each CDR3.

J: TRBJ2-2
V: TRBV20-1
CDR3: CSATARLAGGIGELFF

J: TRBJ1-5
V: TRBV21-1
CDR3: CASSKRQGLPQHF

J: TRBJ2-2
V: TRBV20-1
CDR3: CSAPPPTSGRWAGELFF

J: TRBJ1-6
V: TRBV20-1
CDR3: CSAITGGGYNSPLHF

J: TRBJ2-5
V: TRBV11-2
CDR3: CASSPRQVKETQYF

J: TRBJ2-1
V: TRBV5-1
CDR3: CASSGSNYNEQFF

J: TRBJ1-5
V: TRBV5-1
CDR3: CASSLEGGPQHF

J: TRBJ2-1
V: TRBV5-1
CDR3: CASSLAVYNEQFF

J: TRBJ1-2
V: TRBV12-3/TRBV12-4
CDR3: CASSRNPRDSSYGYTF

J: TRBJ2-7
V: TRBV5-1
CDR3: CASSPSGTSDRKYF

J: TRBJ2-2
V: TRBV7-8
CDR3: CASSLEWGGRRDTGELFF

J: TRBJ1-1
V: TRBV15
CDR3: CATSPGQLNTEAFF

J: TRBJ1-2
V: TRBV12-3/TRBV12-4
CDR3: CASSTRGGYTF

J: TRBJ2-3
V: TRBV4-1
CDR3: CASSHGTSGVDSDTQYF

J: TRBJ1-2
V: TRBV6-5
CDR3: CASSYTIGSNYGYTF

J: TRBJ1-1
V: TRBV12-3/TRBV12-4
CDR3: CASRGGTEAFF

J: TRBJ2-1
V: TRBV19
CDR3: CASRNRDRYNEQFF

J: TRBJ1-4
V: TRBV11-2
CDR3: CASTESGTPNEKLFF

J: TRBJ1-1
V: TRBV4-2
CDR3: CASSPLVGLNTEAFF

J: TRBJ2-1
V: TRBV10-1
CDR3: CASSKDRVIREQFF

J: TRBJ1-5
V: TRBV6-1
CDR3: CASRMTGNQPQHF